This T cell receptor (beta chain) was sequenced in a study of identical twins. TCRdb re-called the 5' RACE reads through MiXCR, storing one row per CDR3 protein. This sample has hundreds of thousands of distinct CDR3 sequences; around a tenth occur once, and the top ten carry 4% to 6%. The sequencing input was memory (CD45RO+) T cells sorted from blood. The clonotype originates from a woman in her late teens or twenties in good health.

The CDR3 DNA follows: TGTGCCAGTGGACTAGCGGGAAATGAGCAGTTCTTC. Translated, it gives CASGLAGNEQFF. The gene calls are TRBV6-6 and TRBJ2-1, with TRBD2 matching 12 bases. The CDR3 extends over 12 amino acids. Looked up from germline, CDR1 is MNHNY and CDR2 is SVGAGI (reference sequence). V shed 9 bases, J shed 7 bases, and the junction held 1 base outside the gene matches.